This entry concerns a single T cell receptor beta chain. No antigen is known for it. No patient had autoimmune disease or received systemic immunosuppression. The sample originates from a study of OX40 agonist ivuxolimab in advanced cancers. As for the study in general: Anti-PD-1, anti-PD-L1 or anti-CTLA-4 therapy given earlier was allowed, and around 40% had some. General study results and limits: Low normalized T-cell clonal expansion was additionally recorded for some nonresponders.

Germline V gene data show CDR1 as SNHLY and CDR2 as FYNNEI. Trimming took 1 base from V and 7 from J, leaving 13 bases between them. This CDR3 comprises 14 residues. Profiled with immunoSEQ multiplex PCR; TCRdb holds only in-frame clones, not every one. The table includes approximately 58,000 clones, 80% to 90% detected once. This specimen consisted of CD4+ or CD8+ T cells sorted from blood, obtained in a trial of the OX40 agonist ivuxolimab. The clonotype originates from an adult with an advanced solid tumor such as melanoma, head and neck, liver or kidney cancer. The chain couples TRBV2 to TRBJ2-5; TRBD2 is a possible D gene (7 bases). The chain's CDR3 is CASSEGRGAGTQYF. CDR3 nucleotides: TGTGCCAGCAGTGAAGGCCGGGGGGCGGGGACCCAGTACTTC.